This record covers a single T cell receptor beta chain. Its antigen is unknown. Germline loops: CDR1 SQVTM, CDR2 ANQGSEA. The length of the CDR3 is 16 residues. The donors had carbamazepine-induced Stevens-Johnson syndrome or toxic epidermal necrolysis. This sample stems from a study of T cells in severe cutaneous drug reactions. Libraries were made by iRepertoire multiplex PCR with TCR subtype-specific primers for bulk and single-cell sequencing. TCRdb re-called the multiplex PCR reads, yielding one record per CDR3 amino acid sequence without DNA. The sample has 20,000 to 25,000 distinct CDR3 sequences. Study outcomes and limitations: All seven CBZ-SJS/TEN blister samples shared a public TCRbeta CDR3 at mean approximately 14%. TRBV12-4 use rose strongly in carbamazepine-induced Stevens-Johnson syndrome or toxic epidermal necrolysis, averaging approximately 30% in blister cells and approximately 5% in PBMC.

The receptor was derived from a human donor with toxic epidermal necrolysis, a severe cutaneous drug reaction. The chain uses TRBV29-1 and TRBJ2-1; no DNA is available, so the TRBD2 call from TCRdb remains unchecked. The sample consisted of PBMCs. CDR3: CSVALLAKSSYNEQFF.